This T cell receptor (beta chain) is from a study of T cell repertoires in cytomegalovirus infection. With respect to this clonotype: Its antigen is still unknown.

V lost 1 base to trimming and J lost 3 bases, with 13 bases between them. This CDR3 has 14 amino acids. Germline CDR1 and CDR2: DFQATT and SNEGSKA (reference sequence). MiXCR, run by TCRdb on the reads, gives a single entry per CDR3 protein. The data contain about 120,000 distinct CDR3 sequences, about 33% of them seen just once; the ten biggest clones take up around 41%. This rearrangement joins TRBV20-1 to TRBJ2-7, with D possibly called TRBD1 or TRBD2 (5 bases each). The sequencing used CD8+ T cells from cultured PBMCs, collected from culture after CMV antigen stimulation. The sequence was obtained from a human donor in good health (CMV status not recorded). Some clones in this sample may be carry-over from other donors' samples. The CDR3 is CSARGGKLGYEQYF. The CDR3 DNA follows: TGCAGTGCTAGAGGGGGGAAACTCGGCTACGAGCAGTACTTC.